The rows below give T cell receptor beta chains drawn from one sample of a study of blood T cell repertoires in COVID-19. Clones were read by immunoSEQ multiplex PCR, and TCRdb kept only the in-frame ones, dropping some. Among approximately 150,000 clones listed, 70% to 90% were seen once. What was sequenced was PBMCs or T cells enriched from blood (not recorded which). These receptors originate from a woman between 40 and 55 years old who had recovered from COVID-19. Each CDR3 is given with its conserved first and last residue. D genes are given only for firm matches. Clone size is not always given. Where it is, it says once, few, many or a class for expanded clones.

d_call: NA
clone_size: NA
j_call: TRBJ2-1
cdr3_length: 18
v_call: TRBV21-1
cdr3_aa: CASATKASGRWGYNEQFF
cdr3_nt: TGTGCCAGCGCCACCAAGGCCAGCGGGAGGTGGGGCTACAATGAGCAGTTCTTC

d_call: NA
clone_size: NA
j_call: TRBJ1-1
cdr3_length: 15
v_call: TRBV24-1
cdr3_aa: CATSEGSTVYTEAFF
cdr3_nt: TGTGCCACCAGTGAGGGCTCAACTGTGTACACTGAAGCTTTCTTT

d_call: NA
clone_size: NA
j_call: TRBJ1-2
cdr3_length: 14
v_call: TRBV30
cdr3_aa: CAWSAAAFDYGYTF
cdr3_nt: TGTGCCTGGAGTGCGGCGGCGTTTGACTATGGCTACACCTTC

d_call: TRBD1
clone_size: many
j_call: TRBJ1-6
cdr3_length: 13
v_call: TRBV15
cdr3_aa: CASGGGYNSPLHF
cdr3_nt: TGTGCGTCAGGGGGCGGGTATAATTCACCCCTCCACTTT

d_call: TRBD1
clone_size: NA
j_call: TRBJ2-7
cdr3_length: 15
v_call: TRBV5-1
cdr3_aa: CASSTGQVGSYEQYF
cdr3_nt: TGCGCCAGCAGCACGGGACAGGTCGGCTCCTACGAGCAGTACTTC

d_call: TRBD2
clone_size: NA
j_call: TRBJ2-1
cdr3_length: 16
v_call: TRBV3-1/TRBV3-2
cdr3_aa: CASSPPSSGWNNEQFF
cdr3_nt: TGTGCCAGCAGCCCTCCTTCTAGCGGGTGGAACAATGAGCAGTTCTTC

d_call: NA
clone_size: NA
j_call: TRBJ2-7
cdr3_length: 13
v_call: TRBV12-3/TRBV12-4
cdr3_aa: CASSIGGSYEQYF
cdr3_nt: TGTGCCAGCAGTATCGGGGGCTCCTACGAGCAGTACTTC

d_call: NA
clone_size: NA
j_call: TRBJ2-3
cdr3_length: 15
v_call: TRBV7-7
cdr3_aa: CASSHSGTSTDTQYF
cdr3_nt: TGTGCTAGCAGCCATTCCGGGACTAGCACAGATACGCAGTATTTT

d_call: NA
clone_size: NA
j_call: TRBJ2-2
cdr3_length: 16
v_call: TRBV3-1/TRBV3-2
cdr3_aa: CASSQVGQGYTGELFF
cdr3_nt: TGTGCCAGCAGCCAAGTAGGGCAGGGATACACCGGGGAGCTGTTTTTT

d_call: TRBD1
clone_size: NA
j_call: TRBJ1-4
cdr3_length: 17
v_call: TRBV4-1
cdr3_aa: CASSRLQGARTSEKLFF
cdr3_nt: TGCGCCAGCAGCCGGCTTCAGGGGGCTAGAACTAGTGAAAAACTGTTTTTT

d_call: NA
clone_size: once
j_call: TRBJ1-6
cdr3_length: 14
v_call: TRBV6-1
cdr3_aa: CASSEVQGGSPLHF
cdr3_nt: TGTGCCAGCAGTGAAGTACAGGGTGGTTCACCCCTCCACTTT

d_call: NA
clone_size: NA
j_call: TRBJ1-2
cdr3_length: 15
v_call: TRBV4-2
cdr3_aa: CASSQERRAALGYTF
cdr3_nt: TGTGCCAGCAGCCAAGAGCGGCGGGCAGCCCTGGGCTACACCTTC

d_call: TRBD1
clone_size: NA
j_call: TRBJ2-2
cdr3_length: 15
v_call: TRBV10-3
cdr3_aa: CAISQGAAAPGELFF
cdr3_nt: TGTGCCATCTCCCAGGGGGCGGCGGCTCCCGGGGAGCTGTTTTTT

d_call: NA
clone_size: NA
j_call: TRBJ1-1
cdr3_length: 13
v_call: TRBV4-1
cdr3_aa: CASSQETGTEAFF
cdr3_nt: TGCGCCAGCAGCCAAGAGACAGGAACTGAAGCTTTCTTT

d_call: TRBD1
clone_size: NA
j_call: TRBJ1-1
cdr3_length: 17
v_call: TRBV11-2
cdr3_aa: CASSPSYPGQGNTEAFF
cdr3_nt: TGTGCCAGCAGCCCTAGTTATCCGGGACAGGGAAACACTGAAGCTTTCTTT

d_call: NA
clone_size: many
j_call: TRBJ1-1
cdr3_length: 15
v_call: TRBV5-1
cdr3_aa: CASSLEYRVFSEAFF
cdr3_nt: TGCGCCAGCAGCTTGGAATACAGGGTATTTAGTGAAGCTTTCTTT

d_call: TRBD1
clone_size: NA
j_call: TRBJ2-7
cdr3_length: 14
v_call: TRBV6-1
cdr3_aa: CASSEGGQGHEQYF
cdr3_nt: TGTGCCAGCAGTGAAGGAGGACAGGGCCACGAGCAGTACTTC